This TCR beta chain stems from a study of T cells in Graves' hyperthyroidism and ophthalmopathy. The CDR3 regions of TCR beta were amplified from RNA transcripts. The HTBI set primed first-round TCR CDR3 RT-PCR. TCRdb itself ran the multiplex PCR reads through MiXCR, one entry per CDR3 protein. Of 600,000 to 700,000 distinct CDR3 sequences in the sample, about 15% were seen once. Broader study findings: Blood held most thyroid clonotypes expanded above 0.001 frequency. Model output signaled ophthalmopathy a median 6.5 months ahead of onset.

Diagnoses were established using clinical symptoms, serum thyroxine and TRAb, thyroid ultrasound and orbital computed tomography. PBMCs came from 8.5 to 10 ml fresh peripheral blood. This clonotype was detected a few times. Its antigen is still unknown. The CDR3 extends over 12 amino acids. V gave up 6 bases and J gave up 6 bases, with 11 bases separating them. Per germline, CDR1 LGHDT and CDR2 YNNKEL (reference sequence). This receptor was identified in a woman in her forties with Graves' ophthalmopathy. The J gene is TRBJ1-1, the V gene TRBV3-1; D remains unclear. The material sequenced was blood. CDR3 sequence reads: CASSNSQAEAFF. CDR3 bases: TGTGCCAGCAGTAACAGCCAGGCTGAAGCTTTCTTT.